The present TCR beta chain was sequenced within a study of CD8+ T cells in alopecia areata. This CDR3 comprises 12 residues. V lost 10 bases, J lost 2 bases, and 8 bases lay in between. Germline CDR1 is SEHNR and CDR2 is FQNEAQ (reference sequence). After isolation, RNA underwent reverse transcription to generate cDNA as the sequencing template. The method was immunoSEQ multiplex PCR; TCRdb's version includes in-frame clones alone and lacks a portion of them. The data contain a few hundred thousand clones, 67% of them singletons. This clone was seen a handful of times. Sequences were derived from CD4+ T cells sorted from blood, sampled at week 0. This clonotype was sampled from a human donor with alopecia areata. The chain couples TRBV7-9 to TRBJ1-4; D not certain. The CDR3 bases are TGTGCCATCCCCGGGACTAATGAAAAACTGTTTTTT. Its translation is CAIPGTNEKLFF.